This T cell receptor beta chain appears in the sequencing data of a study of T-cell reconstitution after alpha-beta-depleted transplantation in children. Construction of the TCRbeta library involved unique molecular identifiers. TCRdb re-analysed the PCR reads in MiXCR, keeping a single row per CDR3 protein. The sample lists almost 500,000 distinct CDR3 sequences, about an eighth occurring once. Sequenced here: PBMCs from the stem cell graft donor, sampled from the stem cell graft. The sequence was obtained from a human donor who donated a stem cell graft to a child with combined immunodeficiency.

CDR3 amino acids: CATRDSTRQTQYF. In DNA form, the CDR3 reads TGTGCCACCCGGGACAGCACTCGACAGACCCAGTACTTC. The chain links TRBV2 to TRBJ2-5, with 7 bases aligning to TRBD1. The length of the CDR3 is 13 residues. Germline trimming cut 10 bases from V and 6 bases from J; bases unmatched to any gene: 11. Germline V gene lookup returns CDR1 SNHLY and CDR2 FYNNEI.